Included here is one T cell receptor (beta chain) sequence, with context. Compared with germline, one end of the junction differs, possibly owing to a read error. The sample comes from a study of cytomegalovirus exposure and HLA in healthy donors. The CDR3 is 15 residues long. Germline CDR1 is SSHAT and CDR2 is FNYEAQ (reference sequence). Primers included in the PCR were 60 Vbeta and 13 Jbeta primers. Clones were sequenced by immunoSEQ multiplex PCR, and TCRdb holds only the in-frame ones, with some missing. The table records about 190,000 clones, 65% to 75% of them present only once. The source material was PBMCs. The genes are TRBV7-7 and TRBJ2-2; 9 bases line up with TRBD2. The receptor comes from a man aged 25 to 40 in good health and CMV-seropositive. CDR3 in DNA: TGTGCTAGCAGCCAGCGGGGGGCGAACACCGGGGAGCTGTTTTTT. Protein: CASSQRGANTGELFF.